These 14 T cell receptor beta chains originate from one sample sequenced in a study of control samples from healthy donors and cancer patients. Assay used: immunoSEQ multiplex PCR; TCRdb lists only in-frame clones, some missing. Of a few hundred thousand clones in the sample, approximately 92% were seen once. The sample comprised PBMCs. The source of these receptors is a man aged 35 to 55 with head and neck cancer.

The chain carries TRBV20-1 and TRBJ1-5; D is uncertain. Germline V CDR1 and CDR2: DFQATT, SNEGSKA (reference sequence). This CDR3 is 13 amino acids long. The V and J ends lost 3 bases and 3 bases respectively, with 9 bases between them. CDR3 residues: CSASQAYNQPQHF. CDR3 DNA sequence: TGCAGTGCTAGTCAAGCTTACAATCAGCCCCAGCATTTT.

The V and J genes are TRBV9 and TRBJ2-7; D assignment may be TRBD1 or TRBD2 (5 bases each). V shed 5 bases and J shed 7 bases, with 13 bases lying between them. Germline V lookup: CDR1 SGDLS, CDR2 YYNGEE. This CDR3 is 12 amino acids long. CDR3: CASSLDRGEQYF. CDR3 coding DNA: TGTGCCAGCAGTCTCGACAGAGGGGAGCAGTACTTC.

The chain is built from TRBV5-1 and TRBJ2-7; 7 positions match TRBD2. After removal of 0 bases from V and 2 bases from J, the junction contained 2 bases not matched to a gene. The CDR3 loop spans 14 amino acids. CDR1 and CDR2 (germline): SGHRS, YFSETQ. The chain's CDR3 is CASSLGEGPYEQYF. DNA of the CDR3: TGCGCCAGCAGCTTGGGGGAGGGCCCCTACGAGCAGTACTTC.

As regards this clone: The same CDR3 arises from other DNA sequences in this sample as well. The chain is built from TRBV11-3 and TRBJ2-2; weak D call: TRBD1 (6 bases). Deletions cut 3 bases from V and 5 bases from J, with 7 bases between. Germline lookup yields CDR1 SGHNT and CDR2 YENEEA. The CDR3 has 13 amino acids. CDR3 DNA sequence: TGTGCCAGCAGCTTTACAGGGACCGGGGAGCTGTTTTTT. Translating it yields CASSFTGTGELFF.

The V and J genes are TRBV5-6 and TRBJ1-2, with 9 bases that match TRBD1. V was pared by 4 bases and J by 2 bases, with 6 bases of the junction left unmatched. This CDR3 is 15 amino acids long. Germline values: CDR1 SGHDT, CDR2 YYEEEE. The CDR3 sequence: CASSPGTGRNYGYTF. The CDR3 DNA is TGTGCCAGCAGCCCAGGGACAGGGAGGAACTATGGCTACACCTTC.

V usage is TRBV5-1 and J usage is TRBJ2-7; either TRBD1 or TRBD2 may supply D (5 bases each). The germline gives CDR1 SGHRS, CDR2 YFSETQ. This CDR3 comprises 13 residues. With 0 bases removed from V and 5 bases from J, the gap between germline ends came to 9 bases. CDR3 DNA: TGCGCCAGCAGCTTGGGAGGGGCGGACGAGCAGTACTTC. This encodes CASSLGGADEQYF. The full variable domain, completed using reference TRBV5-1 and TRBJ2-7, is KAGVTQTPRYLIKTRGQQVTLSCSPISGHRSVSWYQQTPGQGLQFLFEYFSETQRNKGNFPGRFSGRQFSNSRSEMNVSTLELGDSALYLCASSLGGADEQYFGPGTRLTVT.

There are a few counts of this clone. The junction departs from the called germline gene at one end, perhaps through a read error. This chain joins TRBV7-7 and TRBJ2-7; D unresolved. The CDR3 sequence is 14 residues long. Looked up from germline, CDR1 is SSHAT and CDR2 is FNYEAQ (reference sequence). In nucleotides, the CDR3 is TGTGCTAGCAGCCTACAGAAAGACGGCTACGAGCAGTACTTC. Its translation is CASSLQKDGYEQYF.

The CDR3 loop reads CAISENRGGTEAFF. The CDR3 DNA follows: TGTGCCATCAGTGAGAACCGGGGCGGCACTGAAGCTTTCTTT. The chain couples TRBV10-3 to TRBJ1-1; maybe TRBD1 (5 bases). CDR3 length equals 14 residues. Germline lookup yields CDR1 ENHRY and CDR2 SYGVKD. V lost 2 bases, J lost 4 bases, and 11 bases lay in between.

V and J are TRBV5-4 and TRBJ1-1; no clear D gene. Looked up from germline, CDR1 is SGHNT and CDR2 is YYREEE (reference sequence). Trimming shortened V by 0 bases and J by 3 bases, and 9 bases separated the two germline ends. The CDR3 consists of 14 residues. In nucleotides, the CDR3 is TGTGCCAGCAGCTTGGTAGGGAGGTACACTGAAGCTTTCTTT. Translated, it gives CASSLVGRYTEAFF.

V and J are TRBV11-2 and TRBJ2-1; 10 nucleotides match TRBD2. CDR1 is SGHAT and CDR2 is FQNNGV in the germline V gene. The CDR3 extends over 15 amino acids. V lost 7 bases, J lost 8 bases, and 11 bases stayed unmatched. The CDR3 region has the DNA TGTGCCAGCACCACTTCGAGCGGGGGGGCCCATGAGCAGTTCTTC. It codes for CASTTSSGGAHEQFF.

The rearrangement uses TRBV6-6 and TRBJ2-7; TRBD2 might be the D (6 bases). The CDR3 is 15 residues long. CDR1 is MNHNY, CDR2 SVGAGI, per germline (reference sequence). Trimming took 7 bases from V and 5 from J, leaving 21 bases between them. CDR3 in DNA: TGTGCCAGCACCTACTTGGAGGGGACGAAGCACGAGCAGTACTTC. As protein: CASTYLEGTKHEQYF.

The count of this clone is one. This rearrangement joins TRBV20-1 to TRBJ2-1; D is undetermined. The CDR3 runs 11 residues. V lost 5 bases and J 6 bases, leaving 8 bases between the germline ends. Germline CDR1 DFQATT, CDR2 SNEGSKA (reference sequence). As DNA, the CDR3 is TGCAGTGCTCCAGCATTCAATGAGCAGTTCTTC. It translates to CSAPAFNEQFF.

The rearrangement joins TRBV14 to TRBJ2-7; D not resolved. The V end was cut by 4 bases, the J end by 2 bases, with 12 bases between. Germline-derived CDR1 and CDR2 are SGHDN and FVKESK. The CDR3 contains 14 residues. The CDR3 loop reads CASSPRWQPYEQYF. The CDR3 coding sequence is TGTGCCAGCAGCCCCAGGTGGCAGCCCTACGAGCAGTACTTC.

This chain joins TRBV6-4 and TRBJ1-3; D gene unclear. The germline CDR1 and CDR2 sequences are MRHNA and SNTAGT. The CDR3 is 13 amino acids. V was trimmed by 5 bases and J by 2 bases, leaving 7 bases between them. The CDR3 DNA reads as TGTGCCAGCAGTCCCGAAACTGGAAACACCATATATTTT. Residues: CASSPETGNTIYF.